The source of this T cell receptor (beta chain) is a study of cytotoxic CD8 clonotypes in ibrutinib-treated CLL. Findings and caveats of the study: Age-matched healthy donor levels were exceeded by baseline clonality, which tracked circulating CD8+ T-cell counts. Public clonotypes, found uncommonly, either contracted or stayed stable on treatment.

Depth targeted 1 in 200,000 to 1 in 1 million T cells, averaging 10x coverage per clonotype. Repertoires were generated with immunoSEQ multiplex PCR, while TCRdb's copy carries only in-frame clones and drops some. There are 55,000 to 85,000 clones in the sample; about nine tenths occur only once, and under 4% lies in the top ten. As for this clone: The antigen remains undetermined.

With cryopreserved PBMCs as the source, roughly 2 micrograms of genomic DNA went to TCR beta libraries. Germline CDR1 SGHRS, CDR2 YFSETQ. V was cut by 4 bases and J by 3 bases, with 14 bases left in between. The CDR3 consists of 14 residues. This receptor was obtained from a human donor with chronic lymphocytic leukemia. The sample in question was PBMCs, obtained after 12 months of ibrutinib treatment. The chain combines TRBV5-1 with TRBJ2-7; possibly TRBD1 for D (7 bases). CDR3 coding DNA: TGCGCCAGCAGCATCCGACAGGGAGGCTACGAGCAGTACTTC. Residues: CASSIRQGGYEQYF.